What follows are 16 T cell receptor beta chains derived from one specimen sequenced in a study of CD8 T cells in Susac syndrome. The authors reverse transcribed roughly 0.5 to 1 ug RNA with random hexamers. TCRdb analysed the immunoSEQ multiplex PCR reads with MiXCR anew, one entry per CDR3 protein. The sample holds around 300,000 distinct CDR3 sequences; just over 90% are singletons and the top ten take roughly 0.07%. Sequencing was performed on CD4+ T cells from PBMCs. The receptor set was obtained from a human donor with multiple sclerosis.

V usage is TRBV12-3 or TRBV12-4 and J usage is TRBJ2-5, with TRBD2 matching over 10 bases. This CDR3 spans 15 amino acids. The ends lost 1 base at V and 5 bases at J; junction bases unmatched: 4. CDR3 nucleotide sequence: TGTGCCAGCAGTTTAGATGTGACTAGCGGGGAGACCCAGTACTTC. Translating it yields CASSLDVTSGETQYF.

V and J are TRBV20-1 and TRBJ2-7; D is possibly TRBD2 (6 bases). CDR1 DFQATT and CDR2 SNEGSKA come from the germline V gene (reference sequence). The CDR3 spans 13 residues. V lost 0 bases, J lost 1 base, and 7 bases lay in between. CDR3 in DNA: TGCAGTGCTAGAGAGGGGGGATCCTACGAGCAGTACTTC. Residues: CSAREGGSYEQYF.

This chain connects TRBV29-1 to TRBJ2-4; 8 nucleotides agree with TRBD1. The trim removed 2 bases at V and 8 bases at J, leaving 8 bases unmatched. This CDR3 contains 14 residues. The V gene's germline CDR1 is SQVTM and CDR2 ANQGSEA. The DNA for the CDR3 is TGCAGCGTTGAAATCAGGGGACAGGCGGACATTCAGTACTTC. Translation: CSVEIRGQADIQYF.

This clonotype was seen a few times. The chain uses TRBV11-2 and TRBJ2-1; TRBD2 agrees at 14 bases. This CDR3 region has 15 residues. The ends lost 5 bases at V and 7 bases at J; junction bases unmatched: 4. The germline CDR1 and CDR2 sequences are SGHAT and FQNNGV. The CDR3 DNA reads TGTGCCAGCAGCCCAGGGACTAGCGGGAGTAATGAGCAGTTCTTC. This gives the protein CASSPGTSGSNEQFF.

V and J are TRBV2 and TRBJ2-7; the match to TRBD1 covers 7 bases. Germline CDR1 and CDR2: SNHLY and FYNNEI. The CDR3 runs to 13 residues. Trimming at V came to 6 bases and at J to 5 bases, leaving 7 bases not matched to a gene. CDR3 sequence reads: CASRTGYVNEQYF. CDR3 nucleotide sequence: TGTGCCAGCAGGACAGGGTATGTCAACGAGCAGTACTTC.

The chain couples TRBV5-4 to TRBJ2-1; TRBD2 agrees at 13 bases. The germline gives CDR1 SGHNT, CDR2 YYREEE (reference sequence). The CDR3 has 19 amino acids. V gave up 3 bases and J gave up 6 bases; unmatched junction bases: 15. The CDR3 region is CASSSGLAGARGSGNEQFF. The CDR3 DNA is TGTGCCAGCAGCTCCGGACTAGCGGGAGCCCGGGGAAGTGGCAATGAGCAGTTCTTC.

J is TRBJ2-1 and V is TRBV20-1; 9 bases are shared with TRBD2. The CDR3 extends over 17 amino acids. The V gene end was trimmed by 0 bases and the J gene end by 4 bases; junction bases not matched to a gene: 10. Germline V gives CDR1 DFQATT, CDR2 SNEGSKA (reference sequence). The CDR3 sequence is CSARDLTGTSSYNEQFF. CDR3 in DNA: TGCAGTGCTAGAGATCTCACCGGGACTAGCAGTTACAATGAGCAGTTCTTC.

CDR3 sequence reads: CASAHRRTGGTGANVLTF. Written as DNA, the CDR3 is TGTGCCAGTGCCCACCGACGGACAGGGGGAACTGGGGCCAACGTCCTGACTTTC. V gene TRBV19 combines with J gene TRBJ2-6; TRBD1 aligns across 10 bases. The CDR3 loop spans 18 amino acids. Germline V gene sequence: CDR1 LNHDA, CDR2 SQIVND (reference sequence). The ends lost 8 bases at V and 2 bases at J; junction bases unmatched: 12. Filled out from reference TRBV19 and TRBJ2-6, the complete variable domain reads DGGITQSPKYLFRKEGQNVTLSCEQNLNHDAMYWYRQDPGQGLRLIYYSQIVNDFQKGDIAEGYSVSREKKESFPLTVTSAQKNPTAFYLCASAHRRTGGTGANVLTFGAGSRLTVL.

The V call is TRBV7-9, the J call TRBJ2-7; 9 positions agree with TRBD1. Germline CDR1 SEHNR, CDR2 FQNEAQ (reference sequence). The CDR3 has 14 amino acids. V lost 5 bases and J lost 0; bases outside the gene matches: 2. CDR3 region: CASSRDRVSYEQYF. The CDR3 DNA reads as TGTGCCAGCAGCCGGGACAGGGTCTCCTACGAGCAGTACTTC. Together with reference TRBV7-9 and TRBJ2-7, the CDR3 gives the full variable domain: DTGVSQNPRHKITKRGQNVTFRCDPISEHNRLYWYRQTLGQGPEFLTYFQNEAQLEKSRLLSDRFSAERPKGSFSTLEIQRTEQGDSAMYLCASSRDRVSYEQYFGPGTRLTVT.

The gene calls are TRBV5-6 and TRBJ2-7; D not certain. Germline V lookup: CDR1 SGHDT, CDR2 YYEEEE. The germline V and J ends were trimmed by 1 base and 8 bases, with 13 bases remaining between them. There are 13 residues in the CDR3. CDR3 region: CASSLSGFRKQYF. For the CDR3, the DNA is TGTGCCAGCAGCTTGTCAGGATTTAGGAAGCAGTACTTC.

CDR3 bases: TGCAGTGAATCTACAGGGCCGGGAGAGACCCAGTACTTC. It encodes CSESTGPGETQYF. The J gene is TRBJ2-5, the V gene TRBV29-1; TRBD1 might be the D (6 bases). The CDR3 length is 13 residues. Germline CDR1 SQVTM, CDR2 ANQGSEA. Filled out from reference TRBV29-1 and TRBJ2-5, the complete variable domain reads SAVISQKPSRDICQRGTSLTIQCQVDSQVTMMFWYRQQPGQSLTLIATANQGSEATYESGFVIDKFPISRPNLTFSTLTVSNMSPEDSSIYLCSESTGPGETQYFGPGTRLLVL.

The table lists this clonotype with a count of one. The chain is built from TRBV12-5 and TRBJ1-5; 7 positions match TRBD1. Germline loops: CDR1 LGHNT, CDR2 FRNRAP. Trimming cost V 3 bases and J 10 bases; bases outside gene matches: 9. The CDR3 totals 14 residues. The CDR3, as DNA: TGTGCTAGTGGTTTCGGGCAGGGGGTAAGCCCCCAGCATTTT. Residues: CASGFGQGVSPQHF. Looking up the rest from reference TRBV12-5 and TRBJ1-5 gives the full variable domain: DARVTQTPRHKVTEMGQEVTMRCQPILGHNTVFWYRQTMMQGLELLAYFRNRAPLDDSGMPKDRFSAEMPDATLATLKIQPSEPRDSAVYFCASGFGQGVSPQHFGDGTRLSIL.

This sequence joins TRBV29-1 and TRBJ1-5; 7 nucleotides agree with TRBD1. J gave up 4 bases and V 7 bases, and 7 bases lay outside the gene matches. The CDR3 length is 13 residues. Germline assignment: CDR1 SQVTM and CDR2 ANQGSEA. Here the CDR3 reads CSAGTGQNQPQHF. For the CDR3, the DNA is TGCAGCGCTGGGACGGGACAGAATCAGCCCCAGCATTTT. The variable domain in full, completed from reference TRBV29-1 and TRBJ1-5, reads SAVISQKPSRDICQRGTSLTIQCQVDSQVTMMFWYRQQPGQSLTLIATANQGSEATYESGFVIDKFPISRPNLTFSTLTVSNMSPEDSSIYLCSAGTGQNQPQHFGDGTRLSIL.

The rearrangement uses TRBV4-3 and TRBJ2-6; 8 bases fit TRBD2. Germline V lookup: CDR1 LGHNA, CDR2 YSLEER. The V and J ends lost 4 bases and 0 bases, in that order; junction bases with no gene match: 11. The length of the CDR3 is 19 residues. CDR3 coding DNA: TGCGCCAGCAGCCCATCCGACCAGCGGGAGCTCTCTGGGGCCAACGTCCTGACTTTC. Protein: CASSPSDQRELSGANVLTF.

This clonotype was detected once. V is TRBV29-1 and J is TRBJ1-3, with unresolved D. V was clipped by 1 base and J by 2 bases, with 6 bases between them. The CDR3 covers 13 residues. From germline, CDR1 is SQVTM and CDR2 ANQGSEA. CDR3 bases: TGCAGCGTTGAAGTAGGGACTGGAAACACCATATATTTT. It yields the protein CSVEVGTGNTIYF.

The chain uses TRBV6-5 and TRBJ1-1; D call uncertain. The CDR3 is 14 residues long. Trimming shortened V by 2 bases and J by 1 base, and 8 bases separated the two germline ends. Germline V gives CDR1 MNHEY, CDR2 SVGAGI. For the CDR3, the DNA is TGTGCCAGCAGTTACGGGTTTGCGAACACTGAAGCTTTCTTT. Amino acids: CASSYGFANTEAFF.